The present TCR beta chain was sequenced within a study of T cell repertoires in cytomegalovirus infection. Background on the study: The public TCR beta signatures pointed to both CMV infection and matching HLA type.

General study findings and limits: CMV carriers with the relevant HLA were identified by cumulative public TCR beta family frequency. HLA-C-restricted CMV clonotypes gave the most frequent clonotype in two of eight donors.

TCRdb fed the reads into MiXCR, producing one record per CDR3 protein. The repertoire holds roughly 720,000 distinct CDR3 sequences, with 35% to 45% as singletons. In this sample, this clonotype turned up a few times. Its specificity is not known. This CDR3 spans 16 amino acids. Trimming stripped 4 bases from V and 0 bases from J, with 15 bases between. Per the germline V gene, CDR1 is SGHTA and CDR2 is FQGNSA. The chain is built from TRBV7-2 and TRBJ2-5; D may be TRBD2 (6 bases). This TCR was sampled from a human donor in good health (CMV status not recorded). Some clones in this sample may be carry-over from other donors' samples. Sequencing was performed on PBMCs. DNA of the CDR3: TGTGCCAGCAGCTCCGTTCGGGCGGGACACCAAGAGACCCAGTACTTC. Residues: CASSSVRAGHQETQYF.